This T cell receptor beta chain was retrieved from a study of cytomegalovirus exposure and HLA in healthy donors. Whole-study results and caveats: Reportedly, fewer N-insertions than the roughly 690-donor mean appeared in an Asian-associated ancestry cluster in a later analysis.

Primers included in the PCR were 60 Vbeta and 13 Jbeta primers. Some clones are missing from TCRdb's copy, which holds only in-frame ones; the method was immunoSEQ multiplex PCR. Among 150,000 to 200,000 clones listed, 77% were seen once. The CDR3 is 15 residues long. Germline CDR1 is MNHEY and CDR2 is SVGAGI. About this clone itself: The antigen remains unidentified.

This rearrangement joins TRBV6-5 to TRBJ2-5; 7 bases map to TRBD1. The J call may not be correct, given that the DNA end is closer to TRBJ2-7. The TCR sequence derives from a woman in her forties in good health and CMV-seropositive. Sequences were obtained from PBMCs. The CDR3 DNA reads as TGTGCCAGCAGTTACTCGTGGGACAGCACGTACGAGCAGTACTTC. Translated: CASSYSWDSTYEQYF.